This T cell receptor (beta chain) comes out of a study of blood T cell repertoires in COVID-19. The V and J ends lost 4 bases and 5 bases respectively, with 5 bases between them. This CDR3 region has 11 residues. Donors in Cohort 3 who had recovered were those with two negative PCRs, healthcare professional clearance, or resolution of their symptoms. Generated by immunoSEQ multiplex PCR, the TCRdb table keeps only in-frame clones and is missing some. The sample has approximately 490,000 clones, more than 85% seen once. Sequenced input: PBMCs or T cells enriched from blood (not recorded which). J is TRBJ1-2 and V is TRBV12-3 or TRBV12-4; the D is unclear. The receptor was derived from a woman in her sixties who had recovered from COVID-19. The CDR3 protein is CASSWSYGYTF. The CDR3 DNA reads TGTGCCAGCAGTTGGAGTTATGGCTACACCTTC.